Listed here are 29 T cell receptor beta chains from one sample, sequenced in a study of T cells in Graves' hyperthyroidism and ophthalmopathy. From RNA transcripts, TCR beta CDR3 regions were amplified. First-round RT-PCR targeting the TCR CDR3 was performed with the HTBI primer set. Each CDR3 protein is one row after TCRdb ran MiXCR on the multiplex PCR reads. This sample has more than 600,000 distinct CDR3 sequences, with less than 20% found just once. Sequenced material: blood. These receptor sequences come from a man aged 18 to 29 with Graves' hyperthyroidism.

V gene TRBV30 combines with J gene TRBJ1-1, with D possibly matching TRBD1 (5 bases). Germline-derived CDR1 and CDR2 are GTSNPN and SVGIG (reference sequence). Trimming took off 1 base at V and 4 bases at J, with 10 bases between the two ends. This CDR3 contains 13 residues. CDR3 bases: TGTGCCTGGAGTGCCCTTGACAGCACTGAAGCTTTCTTT. This gives the protein CAWSALDSTEAFF.

The V and J genes are TRBV6-1 and TRBJ2-5, with a weak D call TRBD1 (6 bases). This CDR3 has 15 residues. V lost 6 bases and J 1 base, leaving 15 bases between the germline ends. Germline loops: CDR1 MNHNS, CDR2 SASEGT. CDR3 bases: TGTGCCAGCAGCCACAGGGCCCGCCTCCAAGAGACCCAGTACTTC. This translates into CASSHRARLQETQYF.

This clonotype occurred many times. The chain joins TRBV20-1 to TRBJ2-2, with 10 nucleotides matching TRBD2. The V gene's germline CDR1 is DFQATT and CDR2 SNEGSKA (reference sequence). The CDR3 is 15 amino acids. Trimming removed 4 bases from V and 4 bases from J; junction bases left unmatched: 6. The CDR3 spells CSATSSGRGTGELFF. Written as DNA, the CDR3 is TGCAGTGCTACTTCTAGCGGGAGAGGCACCGGGGAGCTGTTTTTT.

This clonotype was detected only a few times. The CDR3 loop reads CASSLEGFGYGEQYF. As DNA, the CDR3 is TGTGCCAGCAGCTTGGAGGGTTTTGGGTATGGCGAGCAGTACTTC. The J gene is TRBJ2-7, the V gene TRBV5-5, with no clear D. Germline CDR1 reads SGHKS; CDR2 reads YYEKEE (reference sequence). V shed 0 bases and J shed 6 bases, with 16 bases lying between them. CDR3 size: 15 residues.

This clonotype was detected only a few times. The chain employs TRBV6-1 and TRBJ1-1; D remains ambiguous. From germline, CDR1 is MNHNS and CDR2 SASEGT. Trimming took off 4 bases at V and 6 bases at J, with 9 bases between the two ends. The CDR3 covers 12 residues. The CDR3 loop reads CASSGGRAEAFF. The CDR3 bases are TGTGCCAGCAGTGGGGGTCGGGCTGAAGCTTTCTTT.

This clonotype was seen a few times. The rearrangement links TRBV2 to TRBJ2-5; D gene uncertain. Per germline, CDR1 SNHLY and CDR2 FYNNEI. The length of the CDR3 is 15 residues. V lost 5 bases and J lost 1, with 14 bases in between. CDR3 DNA sequence: TGTGCCAGCAGTCCTACGGGCGGAGTCCAAGAGACCCAGTACTTC. Its translation is CASSPTGGVQETQYF.

This clonotype has just a few counts. V gene TRBV7-9 combines with J gene TRBJ2-2, with 7 bases that match TRBD1. J was trimmed by 7 bases and V by 7 bases; bases with no gene match: 6. Germline V lookup: CDR1 SEHNR, CDR2 FQNEAQ (reference sequence). CDR3 length: 13 residues. This CDR3 is CASIDRDNGELFF. For the CDR3, the DNA is TGTGCCAGCATCGACAGGGATAACGGGGAGCTGTTTTTT. Full variable domain (rest looked up from reference TRBV7-9 and TRBJ2-2): DTGVSQNPRHKITKRGQNVTFRCDPISEHNRLYWYRQTLGQGPEFLTYFQNEAQLEKSRLLSDRFSAERPKGSFSTLEIQRTEQGDSAMYLCASIDRDNGELFFGEGSRLTVL.

This clonotype was detected many times. This sequence joins TRBV6-1 and TRBJ2-7; TRBD2 might be the D (5 bases). From germline, CDR1 is MNHNS and CDR2 SASEGT. CDR3 length: 13 residues. The V end lost 6 bases, the J end lost 3 bases, and 12 bases lay between the germline ends. CDR3 sequence (DNA): TGTGCCAGCAGAGCTAGTCGGGGCTACGAGCAGTACTTC. As protein: CASRASRGYEQYF.

This clonotype was seen repeatedly, ten times or more. The rearrangement uses TRBV5-6 and TRBJ1-1, with D possibly matching TRBD1 (6 bases). Trimming left V 0 bases short and J 2 bases short, with 11 bases between. Germline CDR1 SGHDT, CDR2 YYEEEE. CDR3 length: 15 residues. CDR3 in amino acids: CASSLVHRANTEAFF. As DNA, the CDR3 is TGTGCCAGCAGCTTGGTTCACAGGGCTAACACTGAAGCTTTCTTT. The complete variable domain, with remaining parts taken from reference TRBV5-6 and TRBJ1-1, reads DAGVTQSPTHLIKTRGQQVTLRCSPKSGHDTVSWYQQALGQGPQFIFQYYEEEERQRGNFPDRFSGHQFPNYSSELNVNALLLGDSALYLCASSLVHRANTEAFFGQGTRLTVV.

There are many counts of this clonotype. The chain couples TRBV28 to TRBJ2-1; the D is unclear. Germline V gene sequence: CDR1 MDHEN, CDR2 SYDVKM. The CDR3 covers 11 residues. V lost 8 bases and J 8 bases, leaving 10 bases between the germline ends. The CDR3 nucleotides are TGTGCCAGCTGCAGGTTGGATGAGCAGTTCTTC. Translating it yields CASCRLDEQFF. The whole variable domain, filled in from reference TRBV28 and TRBJ2-1, reads DVKVTQSSRYLVKRTGEKVFLECVQDMDHENMFWYRQDPGLGLRLIYFSYDVKMKEKGDIPEGYSVSREKKERFSLILESASTNQTSMYLCASCRLDEQFFGPGTRLTVL.

The rearrangement links TRBV28 to TRBJ1-4, with D hard to call. V shed 5 bases and J shed 12 bases, with 13 bases lying between them. This CDR3 is built from 12 residues. Per germline, CDR1 MDHEN and CDR2 SYDVKM. The CDR3 sequence is CASSVGPLELFF. The CDR3 DNA is TGTGCCAGCAGTGTCGGGCCCCTCGAACTGTTTTTT.

Here the CDR3 reads CSARDPGQLLGPQHF. CDR3 bases: TGCAGTGCTAGAGATCCAGGACAGTTATTGGGGCCCCAGCATTTT. The rearrangement links TRBV20-1 to TRBJ1-5, with D tentatively TRBD1 (6 bases). Germline CDR1 and CDR2: DFQATT and SNEGSKA (reference sequence). There are 15 residues in the CDR3. The V end was cut by 0 bases, the J end by 9 bases, with 18 bases between.

The rearrangement joins TRBV29-1 to TRBJ2-7; D perhaps matches TRBD2 (7 bases). V was clipped by 4 bases and J by 3 bases, with 10 bases between them. Germline CDR1 reads SQVTM; CDR2 reads ANQGSEA. The CDR3 runs to 12 residues. CDR3 amino acids: CSVGGGLYEQYF. CDR3 DNA: TGCAGCGTTGGGGGGGGGCTCTACGAGCAGTACTTC.

This clonotype showed up many times. The chain joins TRBV24-1 to TRBJ2-1, with TRBD2 as a possible D gene (5 bases). Deletions cut 3 bases from V and 6 bases from J, with 11 bases between. The germline V gene has CDR1 KGHDR and CDR2 SFDVKD. The CDR3 is 14 amino acids. DNA for the CDR3: TGTGCCACCAGTGATGGATATCGGGGCAATGAGCAGTTCTTC. Translating it yields CATSDGYRGNEQFF.

This clonotype was picked up many times. The rearrangement joins TRBV20-1 to TRBJ2-7; 10 bases line up with TRBD2. V gave up 4 bases and J gave up 2 bases; unmatched junction bases: 2. The CDR3 runs 13 residues. Germline V lookup: CDR1 DFQATT, CDR2 SNEGSKA (reference sequence). Here the CDR3 reads CSATSGGTYEQYF. CDR3 sequence (DNA): TGCAGTGCTACTAGCGGGGGAACCTACGAGCAGTACTTC.

The sample holds a few counts of this clonotype. The chain carries TRBV5-1 and TRBJ2-3; 8 bases map to TRBD2. The V gene's germline CDR1 is SGHRS and CDR2 YFSETQ. Losses at the gene ends were 0 bases for V and 4 bases for J; bases not matched to a gene: 7. The CDR3 sequence is 16 residues long. CDR3 sequence reads: CASSLASGSFPDTQYF. The CDR3 DNA reads as TGCGCCAGCAGCTTGGCCAGCGGGAGTTTTCCAGATACGCAGTATTTT.

This clonotype showed up just a few times. The V call is TRBV5-6, the J call TRBJ1-2; D gene ambiguous. The CDR3 sequence is 15 residues long. Germline lookup yields CDR1 SGHDT and CDR2 YYEEEE. Trimming took off 0 bases at V and 4 bases at J, with 13 bases between the two ends. In DNA form, the CDR3 reads TGTGCCAGCAGCTTGGTGGCGGAGGTGGGCTATGGCTACACCTTC. This codes for CASSLVAEVGYGYTF.

At least ten counts were recorded for this clonotype. The rearrangement joins TRBV30 to TRBJ2-7; 8 bases match TRBD2. CDR1 is GTSNPN and CDR2 is SVGIG in the germline V gene (reference sequence). The CDR3 is made up of 13 amino acids. Trimming at V came to 5 bases and at J to 2 bases, leaving 5 bases not matched to a gene. The CDR3 is CAWALAGPYEQYF. CDR3 nucleotide sequence: TGTGCCTGGGCTCTAGCGGGCCCCTACGAGCAGTACTTC.

This clonotype occurred a few times. The V call is TRBV29-1, the J call TRBJ1-2; 10 bases fit TRBD1. Looked up from germline, CDR1 is SQVTM and CDR2 is ANQGSEA. V shed 6 bases and J 5 bases; nucleotides not matched to a gene: 6. This CDR3 comprises 13 residues. DNA for the CDR3: TGCAGCGTCCGGACAGGGGGAGCATATGGCTACACCTTC. Its protein product is CSVRTGGAYGYTF. Together with reference TRBV29-1 and TRBJ1-2, the CDR3 gives the full variable domain: SAVISQKPSRDICQRGTSLTIQCQVDSQVTMMFWYRQQPGQSLTLIATANQGSEATYESGFVIDKFPISRPNLTFSTLTVSNMSPEDSSIYLCSVRTGGAYGYTFGSGTRLTVV.

This clonotype was recorded at least ten times. This rearrangement joins TRBV7-9 to TRBJ2-3, with D hard to call. Germline V CDR1 and CDR2: SEHNR, FQNEAQ (reference sequence). The CDR3 contains 13 residues. V was shortened by 11 bases and J by 4 bases, with 16 bases between the two germline ends. The CDR3 region has the DNA TGTGCCGGTGTCTTCGTGAACTCAGATACGCAGTATTTT. It yields the protein CAGVFVNSDTQYF.

The table lists this clonotype with many counts. The rearrangement uses TRBV12-3 or TRBV12-4 and TRBJ2-1, with 11 positions matching TRBD2. V was pared by 4 bases and J by 7 bases, with 6 bases of the junction left unmatched. The CDR3 has 15 residues. The CDR3 coding sequence is TGTGCCAGCAGTTCGACTAGCGGGATTACGAATGAGCAGTTCTTC. Encoded protein: CASSSTSGITNEQFF.

The rearrangement uses TRBV6-1 and TRBJ2-3, with 9 bases that match TRBD1. J was trimmed by 3 bases and V by 6 bases; bases with no gene match: 7. Germline V gene lookup returns CDR1 MNHNS and CDR2 SASEGT. CDR3 size: 15 residues. The CDR3: CASSYRDRVTDTQYF. The CDR3, as DNA: TGTGCCAGCAGCTACCGGGACAGGGTTACAGATACGCAGTATTTT.

This clonotype was counted ten times or more. The genes are TRBV20-1 and TRBJ2-7; 7 bases map to TRBD1. Germline loops: CDR1 DFQATT, CDR2 SNEGSKA (reference sequence). V shed 3 bases and J 4 bases; nucleotides not matched to a gene: 9. This CDR3 spans 14 amino acids. CDR3 sequence (DNA): TGCAGTGCTAGTCTCGAATCAGGGGGTTACGAGCAGTACTTC. Amino acid sequence: CSASLESGGYEQYF.

The chain has TRBV28 and TRBJ2-7; D tentatively reads TRBD1 or TRBD2 (5 bases each). V lost 6 bases and J lost 4, with 22 bases in between. CDR3 size: 16 residues. Germline CDR1 and CDR2: MDHEN and SYDVKM. This CDR3 is CASSKTSPGLWYEQYF. CDR3 nucleotides: TGTGCCAGCAGCAAGACTTCGCCGGGGCTCTGGTACGAGCAGTACTTC. Complete variable domain (other parts from reference TRBV28 and TRBJ2-7): DVKVTQSSRYLVKRTGEKVFLECVQDMDHENMFWYRQDPGLGLRLIYFSYDVKMKEKGDIPEGYSVSREKKERFSLILESASTNQTSMYLCASSKTSPGLWYEQYFGPGTRLTVT.

This clonotype has at least ten counts. The chain recombines TRBV28 with TRBJ2-1; D not certain. Germline V lookup: CDR1 MDHEN, CDR2 SYDVKM. This CDR3 is built from 17 residues. Trimming took off 5 bases at V and 3 bases at J, with 20 bases between the two ends. The CDR3 region is CASSISRAFSIYNEQFF. The CDR3 DNA sequence: TGTGCCAGCAGTATTTCTAGGGCTTTCAGCATCTACAATGAGCAGTTCTTC. Full variable domain (outside the CDR3, taken from reference TRBV28 and TRBJ2-1): DVKVTQSSRYLVKRTGEKVFLECVQDMDHENMFWYRQDPGLGLRLIYFSYDVKMKEKGDIPEGYSVSREKKERFSLILESASTNQTSMYLCASSISRAFSIYNEQFFGPGTRLTVL.

This clonotype occurred a few times. The chain links TRBV25-1 to TRBJ1-2, with 7 nucleotides matching TRBD1. This CDR3 spans 16 amino acids. V lost 4 bases to trimming and J lost 0 bases; unmatched junction nucleotides: 8. The germline V gene has CDR1 MGHDK and CDR2 SYGVNS. The CDR3 region has the DNA TGTGCCAGCAGTGCCCAGGGGGGGACTTCTAACTATGGCTACACCTTC. Residues: CASSAQGGTSNYGYTF.

This clonotype has only a few counts. The CDR3 here is CASSPTLAAGDEQYF. In DNA, the CDR3 is TGTGCCAGCAGTCCAACCTTGGCGGCAGGGGACGAGCAGTACTTC. V and J are TRBV28 and TRBJ2-7; tentatively, D is TRBD1 (6 bases). The CDR3 is 15 amino acids. Germline CDR1 is MDHEN and CDR2 is SYDVKM. The V gene lost 5 bases and the J gene lost 5 bases, with 19 bases spanning the gap.

V gene TRBV7-9 combines with J gene TRBJ1-2, with 8 bases identical to TRBD1. This CDR3 has 15 residues. V lost 6 bases, J lost 2 bases, and 8 bases stayed unmatched. CDR1 and CDR2 from the germline V gene are SEHNR and FQNEAQ (reference sequence). CDR3 nucleotides: TGTGCCAGCAGGGGGTCGACAGGGGAAAACTATGGCTACACCTTC. Translating it yields CASRGSTGENYGYTF.

The table lists this clonotype with many counts. The V gene is TRBV6-2 or TRBV6-3, the J gene TRBJ1-2; TRBD1 might be the D (5 bases). Germline V gene lookup returns CDR1 MNHEY and CDR2 SVGEGT. The CDR3 consists of 12 residues. V was trimmed by 6 bases and J by 6 bases, leaving 11 bases between them. This CDR3 reads CASRGPGDGYTF. The DNA for the CDR3 is TGTGCCAGCAGGGGACCGGGGGATGGCTACACCTTC.